This T cell receptor (beta chain) was recovered during a study of blood T cells in healthy people across ages. The table lists this clonotype with a few counts. For the second PCR, which ran for about 7 to 11 cycles, a sample-barcoded 5' primer and a J-beta primer mix were used. TCRdb independently ran MiXCR on the 5' RACE reads; one entry per CDR3 protein. The data contain roughly 800,000 distinct CDR3 sequences, under 40% of them seen just once; the ten biggest clones take up 10% to 15%. V dropped 4 bases and J dropped 4 bases, with 17 bases sitting between them. The CDR3 is 17 residues long. The J gene is TRBJ2-6, the V gene TRBV6-7; the D call may be TRBD1 or TRBD2 (6 bases each). TRBV6-7 is reported as an ORF; its role is uncertain. Sequenced sample: blood. This clonotype was sampled from a man between 18 and 35 years old in good health. CDR3 amino acids: CASSFSGGGLGANVLTF. The CDR3 DNA reads as TGTGCCAGCAGTTTTTCCGGAGGGGGTCTAGGGGCCAACGTCCTGACTTTC.